A single T cell receptor (beta chain) is shown here with its context. Its target is unknown. Per the germline V gene, CDR1 is SGDLS and CDR2 is YYNGEE. This CDR3 is built from 16 residues. V shed 3 bases and J 2 bases; nucleotides not matched to a gene: 6. These data originate in a study of OX40 agonist ivuxolimab in advanced cancers. The overall study: Males comprised approximately 84% of the group, whose mean age was roughly 60 years (range 23 to 79).

TCRdb's copy holds only in-frame clones and misses some; the assay was immunoSEQ multiplex PCR. The table lists about 79,000 clones, less than 90% of them singletons. Study-level results: Partial responders at 0.1-3.0 mg/kg had among the lowest clonal expansion. At doses 0.1 to 3.0 mg/kg, CD4+ and CD8+ clones expanded.

The chain is built from TRBV9 and TRBJ2-1, with 9 bases identical to TRBD2. Sequences were derived from CD4+ or CD8+ T cells sorted from blood, sampled in a trial of the OX40 agonist ivuxolimab. The sequence was obtained from an adult with an advanced solid tumor such as melanoma, head and neck, liver or kidney cancer. CDR3 loop: CASSGTSGQAYNEQFF. The DNA for the CDR3 is TGTGCCAGCAGCGGAACTAGCGGGCAGGCCTACAATGAGCAGTTCTTC.